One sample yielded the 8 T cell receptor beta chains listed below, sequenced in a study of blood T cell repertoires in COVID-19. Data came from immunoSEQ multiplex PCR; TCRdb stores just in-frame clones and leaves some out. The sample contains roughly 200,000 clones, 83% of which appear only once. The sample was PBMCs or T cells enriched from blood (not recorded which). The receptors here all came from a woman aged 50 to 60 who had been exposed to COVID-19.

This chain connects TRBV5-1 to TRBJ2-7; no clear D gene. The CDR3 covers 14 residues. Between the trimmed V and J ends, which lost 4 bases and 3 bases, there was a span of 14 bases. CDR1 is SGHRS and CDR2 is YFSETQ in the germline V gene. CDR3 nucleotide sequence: TGCGCCAGCAGCCCTGACATGGGTGGCTACGAGCAGTACTTC. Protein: CASSPDMGGYEQYF. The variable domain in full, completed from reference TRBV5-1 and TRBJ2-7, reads KAGVTQTPRYLIKTRGQQVTLSCSPISGHRSVSWYQQTPGQGLQFLFEYFSETQRNKGNFPGRFSGRQFSNSRSEMNVSTLELGDSALYLCASSPDMGGYEQYFGPGTRLTVT.

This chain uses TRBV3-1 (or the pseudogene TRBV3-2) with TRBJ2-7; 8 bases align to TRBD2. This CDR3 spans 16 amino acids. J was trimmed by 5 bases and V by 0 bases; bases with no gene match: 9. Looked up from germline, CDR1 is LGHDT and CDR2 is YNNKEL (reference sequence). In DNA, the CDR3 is TGTGCCAGCAGCCAAGACCTAGGGACTAGTGTACACGAGCAGTACTTC. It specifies CASSQDLGTSVHEQYF.

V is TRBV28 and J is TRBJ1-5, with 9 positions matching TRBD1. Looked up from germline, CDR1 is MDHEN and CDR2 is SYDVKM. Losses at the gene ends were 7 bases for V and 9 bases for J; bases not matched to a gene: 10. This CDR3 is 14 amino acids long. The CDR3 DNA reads TGTGCCAGCAACCACAGGGGGCAAATAAGGCCCCAGCATTTT. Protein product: CASNHRGQIRPQHF.

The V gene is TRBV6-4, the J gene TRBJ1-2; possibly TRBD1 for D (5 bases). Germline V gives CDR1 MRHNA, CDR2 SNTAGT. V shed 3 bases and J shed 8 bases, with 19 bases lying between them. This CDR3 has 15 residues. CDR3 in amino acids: CASSEKGTTVRGYTF. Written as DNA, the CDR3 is TGTGCCAGCAGTGAAAAAGGGACTACAGTAAGGGGCTACACCTTC.

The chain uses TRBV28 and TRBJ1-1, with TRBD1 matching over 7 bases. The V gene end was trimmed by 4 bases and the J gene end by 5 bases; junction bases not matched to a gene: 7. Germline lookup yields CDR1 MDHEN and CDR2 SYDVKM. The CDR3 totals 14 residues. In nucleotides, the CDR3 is TGTGCCAGCAGTTCAACCAGGGGGAGGACTGAAGCTTTCTTT. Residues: CASSSTRGRTEAFF.

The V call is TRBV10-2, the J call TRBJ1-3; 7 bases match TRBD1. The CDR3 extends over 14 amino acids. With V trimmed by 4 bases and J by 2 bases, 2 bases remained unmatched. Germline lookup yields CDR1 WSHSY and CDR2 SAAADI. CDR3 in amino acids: CASSVRGAGNTIYF. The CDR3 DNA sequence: TGCGCCAGCAGTGTCAGGGGGGCTGGAAACACCATATATTTT.

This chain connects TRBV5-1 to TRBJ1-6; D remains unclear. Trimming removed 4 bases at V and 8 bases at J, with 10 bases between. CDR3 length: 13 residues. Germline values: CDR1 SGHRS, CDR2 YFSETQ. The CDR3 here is CASSLQVDSPLHF. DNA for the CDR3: TGCGCCAGCAGCCTTCAAGTAGATTCACCCCTCCACTTT.

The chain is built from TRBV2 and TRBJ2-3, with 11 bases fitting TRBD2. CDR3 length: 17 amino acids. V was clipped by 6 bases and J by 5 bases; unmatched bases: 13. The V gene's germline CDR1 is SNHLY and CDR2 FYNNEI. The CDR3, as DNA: TGTGCCAGCAGAGGGTTAGCGGGGGGGCCTCAAGGAGATACGCAGTATTTT. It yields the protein CASRGLAGGPQGDTQYF. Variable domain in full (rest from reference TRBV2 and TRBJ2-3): EPEVTQTPSHQVTQMGQEVILRCVPISNHLYFYWYRQILGQKVEFLVSFYNNEISEKSEIFDDQFSVERPDGSNFTLKIRSTKLEDSAMYFCASRGLAGGPQGDTQYFGPGTRLTVL.